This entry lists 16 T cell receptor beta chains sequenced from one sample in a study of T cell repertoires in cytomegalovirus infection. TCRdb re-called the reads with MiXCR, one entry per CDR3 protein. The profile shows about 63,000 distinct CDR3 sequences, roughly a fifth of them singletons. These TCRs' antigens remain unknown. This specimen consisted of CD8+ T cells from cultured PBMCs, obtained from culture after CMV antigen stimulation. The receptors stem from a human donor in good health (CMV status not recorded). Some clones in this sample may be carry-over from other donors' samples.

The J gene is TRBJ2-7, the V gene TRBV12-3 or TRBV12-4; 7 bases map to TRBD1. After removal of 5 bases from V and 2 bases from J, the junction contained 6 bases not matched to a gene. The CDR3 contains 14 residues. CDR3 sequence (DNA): TGTGCCAGCAGTGCCCGGGACAGAGCCTACGAGCAGTACTTC. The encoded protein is CASSARDRAYEQYF.

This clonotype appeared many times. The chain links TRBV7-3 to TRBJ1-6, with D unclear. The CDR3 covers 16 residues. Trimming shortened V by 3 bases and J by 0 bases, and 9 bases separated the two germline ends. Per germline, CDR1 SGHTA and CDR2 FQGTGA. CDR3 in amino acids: CASSFQLTSYNSPLHF. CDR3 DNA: TGTGCCAGCAGCTTCCAACTGACCTCCTATAATTCACCCCTCCACTTT.

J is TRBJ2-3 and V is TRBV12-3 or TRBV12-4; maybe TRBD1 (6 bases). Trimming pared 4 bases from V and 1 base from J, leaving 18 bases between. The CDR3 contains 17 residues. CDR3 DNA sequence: TGTGCCAGCAGTTCCCTCCTGGACAGCCTGGGCACAGATACGCAGTATTTT. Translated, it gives CASSSLLDSLGTDTQYF.

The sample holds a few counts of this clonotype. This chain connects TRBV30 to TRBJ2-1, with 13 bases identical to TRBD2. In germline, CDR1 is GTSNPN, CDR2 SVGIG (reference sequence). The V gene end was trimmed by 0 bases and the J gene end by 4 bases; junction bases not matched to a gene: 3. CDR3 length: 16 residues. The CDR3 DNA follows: TGTGCCTGGAGTGTACGGACTAGCGGGAGATACAATGAGCAGTTCTTC. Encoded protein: CAWSVRTSGRYNEQFF. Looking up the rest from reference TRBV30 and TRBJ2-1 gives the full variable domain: SQTIHQWPATLVQPVGSPLSLECTVEGTSNPNLYWYRQAAGRGLQLLFYSVGIGQISSEVPQNLSASRPQDRQFILSSKKLLLSDSGFYLCAWSVRTSGRYNEQFFGPGTRLTVL.

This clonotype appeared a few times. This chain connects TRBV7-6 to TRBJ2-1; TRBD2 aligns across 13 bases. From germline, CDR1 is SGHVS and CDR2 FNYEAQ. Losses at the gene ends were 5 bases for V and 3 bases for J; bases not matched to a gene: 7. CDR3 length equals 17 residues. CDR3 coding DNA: TGTGCCAGCAGCATCGGACTAGCGGGGGACATCTACAATGAGCAGTTCTTC. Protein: CASSIGLAGDIYNEQFF.

The CDR3 spells CSARDRSGTDTQYF. The CDR3 nucleotides are TGCAGTGCTAGAGACCGTTCCGGCACAGATACGCAGTATTTT. V is TRBV20-1 and J is TRBJ2-3; D not certain. V lost 0 bases and J lost 1, with 8 bases in between. The germline CDR1 and CDR2 sequences are DFQATT and SNEGSKA (reference sequence). The CDR3 has 14 residues.

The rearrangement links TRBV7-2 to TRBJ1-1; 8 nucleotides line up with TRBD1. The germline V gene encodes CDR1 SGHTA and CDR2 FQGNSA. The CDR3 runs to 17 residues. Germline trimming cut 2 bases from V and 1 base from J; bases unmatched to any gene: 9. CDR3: CASSLYLGTGTNTEAFF. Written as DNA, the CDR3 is TGTGCCAGCAGCTTATACTTGGGGACAGGAACGAACACTGAAGCTTTCTTT.

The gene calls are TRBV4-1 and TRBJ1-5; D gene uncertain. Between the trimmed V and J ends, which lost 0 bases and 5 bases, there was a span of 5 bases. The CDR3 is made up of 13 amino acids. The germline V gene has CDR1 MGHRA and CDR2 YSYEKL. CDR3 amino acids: CASSQEEYQPQHF. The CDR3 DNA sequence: TGCGCCAGCAGCCAAGAGGAGTATCAGCCCCAGCATTTT.

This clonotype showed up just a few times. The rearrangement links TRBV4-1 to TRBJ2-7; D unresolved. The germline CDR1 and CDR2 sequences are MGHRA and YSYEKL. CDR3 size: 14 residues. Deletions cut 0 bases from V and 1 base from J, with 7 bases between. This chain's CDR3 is CASSQEGGSYEQYF. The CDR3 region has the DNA TGCGCCAGCAGCCAAGAAGGTGGTTCCTACGAGCAGTACTTC.

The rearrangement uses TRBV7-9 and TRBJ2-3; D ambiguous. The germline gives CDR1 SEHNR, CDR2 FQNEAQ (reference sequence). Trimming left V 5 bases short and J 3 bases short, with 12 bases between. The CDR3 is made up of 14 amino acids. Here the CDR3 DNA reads TGTGCCAGCAGCCCCCCTGGATTTACAGATACGCAGTATTTT. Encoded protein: CASSPPGFTDTQYF.

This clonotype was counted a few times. The CDR3 DNA follows: TGTGCCAGCAGCTCCCAAATCCGCGGTCTGGAAATTCCTGGAAACACCATATATTTT. It translates to CASSSQIRGLEIPGNTIYF. The gene calls are TRBV7-2 and TRBJ1-3; unclear D gene. The germline gives CDR1 SGHTA, CDR2 FQGNSA. The V end was cut by 4 bases, the J end by 2 bases, with 24 bases between. The CDR3 totals 19 residues.

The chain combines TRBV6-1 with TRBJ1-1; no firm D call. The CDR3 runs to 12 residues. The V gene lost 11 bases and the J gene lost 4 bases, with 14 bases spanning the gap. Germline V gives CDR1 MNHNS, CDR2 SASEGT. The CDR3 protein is CAPRERGTEAFF. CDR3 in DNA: TGTGCCCCCCGGGAAAGAGGCACTGAAGCTTTCTTT.

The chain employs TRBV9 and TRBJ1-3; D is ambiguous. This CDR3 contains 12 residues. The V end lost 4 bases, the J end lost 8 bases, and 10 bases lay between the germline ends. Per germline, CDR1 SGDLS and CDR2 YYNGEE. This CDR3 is CASSPGEYTIYF. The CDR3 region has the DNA TGTGCCAGCAGCCCAGGAGAGTACACCATATATTTT. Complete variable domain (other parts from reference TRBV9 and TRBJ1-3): DSGVTQTPKHLITATGQRVTLRCSPRSGDLSVYWYQQSLDQGLQFLIQYYNGEERAKGNILERFSAQQFPDLHSELNLSSLELGDSALYFCASSPGEYTIYFGEGSWLTVV.

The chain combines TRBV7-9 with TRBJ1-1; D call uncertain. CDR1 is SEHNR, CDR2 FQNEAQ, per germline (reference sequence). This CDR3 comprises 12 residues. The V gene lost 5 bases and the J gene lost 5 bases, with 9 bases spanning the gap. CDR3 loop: CASSLLVTEAFF. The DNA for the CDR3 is TGTGCCAGCAGCCTCCTGGTAACTGAAGCTTTCTTT.

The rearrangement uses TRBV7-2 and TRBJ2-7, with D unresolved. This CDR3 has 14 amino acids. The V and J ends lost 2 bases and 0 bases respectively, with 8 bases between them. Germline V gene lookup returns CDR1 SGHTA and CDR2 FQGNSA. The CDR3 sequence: CASSLYRVSYEQYF. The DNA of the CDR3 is TGTGCCAGCAGCTTATATAGGGTCTCCTACGAGCAGTACTTC.

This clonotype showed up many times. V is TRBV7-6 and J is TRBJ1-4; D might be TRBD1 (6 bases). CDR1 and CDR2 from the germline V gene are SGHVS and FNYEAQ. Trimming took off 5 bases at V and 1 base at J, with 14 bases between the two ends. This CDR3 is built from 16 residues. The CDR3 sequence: CASSGQQGITNEKLFF. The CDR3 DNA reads TGTGCCAGCAGCGGGCAACAGGGAATAACTAATGAAAAACTGTTTTTT. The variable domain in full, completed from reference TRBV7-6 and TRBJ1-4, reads GAGVSQSPRYKVTKRGQDVALRCDPISGHVSLYWYRQALGQGPEFLTYFNYEAQQDKSGLPNDRFSAERPEGSISTLTIQRTEQRDSAMYRCASSGQQGITNEKLFFGSGTQLSVL.